Only one count was recorded for the clone carrying this T cell receptor (beta chain). This specimen includes other DNA sequences encoding the same CDR3. This entry is derived from a study of blood T cell repertoires in COVID-19. Study overall: Whether acute or convalescent, the COVID-19 samples came from the United States, Italy and Spain. From T cells, B-cell-depleted T cells, or PBMCs came the material, which was cDNA or gDNA.

There are 12 residues in the CDR3. V dropped 2 bases and J dropped 4 bases, with 5 bases sitting between them. Germline lookup yields CDR1 KGHSH and CDR2 LQKENI. The assay was immunoSEQ multiplex PCR, and TCRdb's table has in-frame clones only and misses some. The repertoire holds 110,000 to 150,000 clones, 65% to 80% seen once, with 1.9% in the top ten. The sequence was obtained from a woman aged 60-70 years with acute or convalescent COVID-19. The sample was peripheral blood. The chain links TRBV18 to TRBJ1-2; D gene unclear. CDR3 region: CASSPAGYGYTF. As DNA, the CDR3 is TGTGCCAGCTCACCAGCGGGCTATGGCTACACCTTC.